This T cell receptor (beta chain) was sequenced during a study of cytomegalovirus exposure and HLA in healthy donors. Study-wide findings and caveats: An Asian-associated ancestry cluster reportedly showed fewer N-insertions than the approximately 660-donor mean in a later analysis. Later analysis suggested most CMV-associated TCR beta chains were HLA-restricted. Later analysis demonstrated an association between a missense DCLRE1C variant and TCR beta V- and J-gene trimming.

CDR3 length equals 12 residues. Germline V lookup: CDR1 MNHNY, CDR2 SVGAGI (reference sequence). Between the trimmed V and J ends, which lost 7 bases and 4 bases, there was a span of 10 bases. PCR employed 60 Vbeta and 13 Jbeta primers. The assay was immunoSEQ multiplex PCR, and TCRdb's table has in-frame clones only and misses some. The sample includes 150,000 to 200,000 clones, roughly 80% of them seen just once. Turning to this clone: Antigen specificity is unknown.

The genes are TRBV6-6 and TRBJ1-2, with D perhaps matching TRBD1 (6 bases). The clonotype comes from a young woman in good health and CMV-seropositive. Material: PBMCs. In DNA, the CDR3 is TGTGCCAGCACCACAGGGATCTATGGCTACACCTTC. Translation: CASTTGIYGYTF.